The subject of this entry is one T cell receptor beta chain. The record originates from a study of T cell changes during pregnancy in multiple sclerosis. Generated by immunoSEQ multiplex PCR, the TCRdb table keeps only in-frame clones and is missing some. The data hold 45,000 to 65,000 clones, with roughly 92% observed a single time. There are 13 residues in the CDR3. V was pared by 6 bases and J by 7 bases, with 16 bases between. Germline V gives CDR1 ENHRY, CDR2 SYGVKD. This material consisted of CD8+ T cells from peripheral blood mononuclear cells, taken in the third trimester of pregnancy. The sequence came from a female donor with multiple sclerosis, enrolled in a pregnancy study. This chain joins TRBV10-3 and TRBJ2-7, with D perhaps matching TRBD1 (6 bases). In DNA form, the CDR3 reads TGTGCCATCAGCTTGGGGGCATCGGGGGAGCAGTACTTC. Protein: CAISLGASGEQYF.